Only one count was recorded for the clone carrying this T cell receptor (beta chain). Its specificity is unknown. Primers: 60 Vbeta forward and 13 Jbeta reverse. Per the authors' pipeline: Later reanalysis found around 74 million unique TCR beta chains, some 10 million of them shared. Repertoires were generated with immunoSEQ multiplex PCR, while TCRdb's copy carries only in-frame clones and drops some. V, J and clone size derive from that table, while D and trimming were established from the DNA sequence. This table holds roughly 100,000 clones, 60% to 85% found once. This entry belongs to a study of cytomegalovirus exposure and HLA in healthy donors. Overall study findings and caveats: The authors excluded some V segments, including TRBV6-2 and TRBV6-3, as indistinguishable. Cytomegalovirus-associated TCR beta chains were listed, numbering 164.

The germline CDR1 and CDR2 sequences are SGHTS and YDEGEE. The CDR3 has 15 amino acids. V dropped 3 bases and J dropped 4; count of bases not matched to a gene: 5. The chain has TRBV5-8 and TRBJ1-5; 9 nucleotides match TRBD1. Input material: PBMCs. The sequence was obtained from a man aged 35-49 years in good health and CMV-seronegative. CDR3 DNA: TGTGCCAGCAGCTCCTACGGACAGGGGAATCAGCCCCAGCATTTT. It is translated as CASSSYGQGNQPQHF. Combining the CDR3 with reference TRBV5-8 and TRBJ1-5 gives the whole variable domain EAGVTQSPTHLIKTRGQQATLRCSPISGHTSVYWYQQALGLGLQFLLWYDEGEERNRGNFPPRFSGRQFPNYSSELNVNALELEDSALYLCASSSYGQGNQPQHFGDGTRLSIL.